A single T cell receptor (beta chain) is shown here with its context. At one end, the junction sequence differs from germline, possibly due to a read error. The data derive from a study of blood T cell repertoires in COVID-19. Study background: The United States, Italy and Spain provided the acute and convalescent COVID-19 samples. T cells, B-cell-depleted T cells, or PBMCs provided the cDNA or gDNA that served as material.

How the authors handled the data: Estimation of nucleated cell counts was performed using reference gene primer amplification. The table came from immunoSEQ multiplex PCR; TCRdb's copy has only in-frame clones and leaves some out. From that table come the V and J calls and clone size; the DNA was used to work out D and trimming. This sample has under 200,000 clones, with around 82% found just once. This CDR3 is 15 amino acids long. Germline V gene lookup returns CDR1 MNHEY and CDR2 SVGAGI. V gene TRBV6-5 combines with J gene TRBJ1-5; a weak D match, TRBD1 (5 bases). Sequencing input: peripheral blood. This TCR derives from a man between 65 and 80 years old with active or convalescent COVID-19. CDR3 sequence (DNA): TGTGCCAGCAGTCCACAGGTGCGGGGCAAACAGCCCCAGCATTTT. Amino acid sequence: CASSPQVRGKQPQHF.